These T cell receptor beta chains were read from a single sample in a study of technical replicates of blood from several donors. Here immunoSEQ multiplex PCR was the method, and the copy in TCRdb shows in-frame clones only, minus some. The data hold 95,000 to 100,000 clones, with roughly 95% observed a single time. The sequencing input was T cells isolated from PBMCs. These receptors were obtained from a human donor in good health. Each CDR3 is given with its conserved first and last residue. Fields, in order: CDR3 DNA, CDR3 protein, J gene, V gene, clone size, D gene. A D gene is named only where the DNA matches it firmly. Rows may omit the clone size; those that give it use once, few, many or a size class.

CDR3 DNA: TGTGCCAGCAGTCTCTGGACTAGCGGGAGGGCCTGGGATGAGCAGTTCTTC; CDR3 protein: CASSLWTSGRAWDEQFF; J gene: TRBJ2-1; V gene: TRBV28; clone size: NA; D gene: TRBD2
CDR3 DNA: TGTGCCAGCAGTGGGAGACAGGGAAGTGGGTACGAGCAGTACTTC; CDR3 protein: CASSGRQGSGYEQYF; J gene: TRBJ2-7; V gene: TRBV28; clone size: NA; D gene: TRBD1
CDR3 DNA: TGCGCCAGCAGCTTGGTTCCCGGGAGCCCCACAGATACGCAGTATTTT; CDR3 protein: CASSLVPGSPTDTQYF; J gene: TRBJ2-3; V gene: TRBV5-1; clone size: NA; D gene: NA
CDR3 DNA: TGCGCCAGCAGCCAAGACCCCCCTAGCGGGAGCTCCTACAATGAGCAGTTCTTC; CDR3 protein: CASSQDPPSGSSYNEQFF; J gene: TRBJ2-1; V gene: TRBV4-1; clone size: NA; D gene: TRBD2
CDR3 DNA: TGTGCCAGCAGTTGGGGGGAATCGGGCGGGCAGCCCCAGCATTTT; CDR3 protein: CASSWGESGGQPQHF; J gene: TRBJ1-5; V gene: TRBV2; clone size: NA; D gene: NA
CDR3 DNA: TGTGCCAGTAACGAGGGTACTAGCTCCTACAATGAGCAGTTCTTC; CDR3 protein: CASNEGTSSYNEQFF; J gene: TRBJ2-1; V gene: TRBV19; clone size: NA; D gene: NA
CDR3 DNA: TGTGCCAGCAGCCGTAAACTAGGAGTGTCCAATGAGCAGTTCTTC; CDR3 protein: CASSRKLGVSNEQFF; J gene: TRBJ2-1; V gene: TRBV7-6; clone size: NA; D gene: NA
CDR3 DNA: TGTGCCAGCAGGACACTAGCGAGGAGGGGAGAGACCCAGTACTTC; CDR3 protein: CASRTLARRGETQYF; J gene: TRBJ2-5; V gene: TRBV11-2; clone size: NA; D gene: TRBD2
CDR3 DNA: TGTGCCAGCAGCGACCAGGCAGATACGCAGTATTTT; CDR3 protein: CASSDQADTQYF; J gene: TRBJ2-3; V gene: TRBV6-1; clone size: NA; D gene: NA
CDR3 DNA: TGTGCCACCAGCAGAGATGGGGGGACAGGTTCCTACGAGCAGTACTTC; CDR3 protein: CATSRDGGTGSYEQYF; J gene: TRBJ2-7; V gene: TRBV15; clone size: NA; D gene: TRBD1
CDR3 DNA: TGTGCCAGCAGCTTAGACCTAGCGGGAGGGCCAGATACGCAGTATTTT; CDR3 protein: CASSLDLAGGPDTQYF; J gene: TRBJ2-3; V gene: TRBV7-9; clone size: NA; D gene: TRBD2
CDR3 DNA: TGTGCCAGCAGTTTTTACGTATCATCCGGGACAGAGTATGGCTACACCTTC; CDR3 protein: CASSFYVSSGTEYGYTF; J gene: TRBJ1-2; V gene: TRBV28; clone size: NA; D gene: TRBD1
CDR3 DNA: TGTGCCAGCAGCTTAAATGACGTGGGGCTCCCCCTCCACTTT; CDR3 protein: CASSLNDVGLPLHF; J gene: TRBJ1-6; V gene: TRBV7-9; clone size: NA; D gene: NA
CDR3 DNA: TGCGCCAGCAGTGCTTCCAGCGGGAGGGGCGGGGAGCTGTTTTTT; CDR3 protein: CASSASSGRGGELFF; J gene: TRBJ2-2; V gene: TRBV10-1; clone size: NA; D gene: TRBD2
CDR3 DNA: TGTGCCAGCGGACCGGGACACTCTGGAAACACCATATATTTT; CDR3 protein: CASGPGHSGNTIYF; J gene: TRBJ1-3; V gene: TRBV27; clone size: NA; D gene: NA
CDR3 DNA: TGTGCCAGCAGTTCCGACCAGAGACAGGGGGCCAACTATGGCTACACCTTC; CDR3 protein: CASSSDQRQGANYGYTF; J gene: TRBJ1-2; V gene: TRBV27; clone size: NA; D gene: TRBD1
CDR3 DNA: TGTGCCAGCAGCACGAGGTATAATTCACCCCTCCACTTT; CDR3 protein: CASSTRYNSPLHF; J gene: TRBJ1-6; V gene: TRBV11-2; clone size: NA; D gene: NA
CDR3 DNA: TGTGCCAGCAGCGAGGCCCCAGCTAGCGGGAGTTACGAGCAGTACTTC; CDR3 protein: CASSEAPASGSYEQYF; J gene: TRBJ2-7; V gene: TRBV9; clone size: NA; D gene: TRBD2
CDR3 DNA: TGCGCCAGCAGCCCGAGAAGTGCAGGAACTAACTATGGCTACACCTTC; CDR3 protein: CASSPRSAGTNYGYTF; J gene: TRBJ1-2; V gene: TRBV5-1; clone size: NA; D gene: NA
CDR3 DNA: TGTGCCAGCCATGACAGGTTGAACACTGAAGCTTTCTTT; CDR3 protein: CASHDRLNTEAFF; J gene: TRBJ1-1; V gene: TRBV28; clone size: NA; D gene: NA
CDR3 DNA: TGTGCCAGTAGTATAGGCAGGGACACTGAAGCTTTCTTT; CDR3 protein: CASSIGRDTEAFF; J gene: TRBJ1-1; V gene: TRBV19; clone size: few; D gene: NA
CDR3 DNA: TGTGCCAGCAGCGTAGACCCCGGGACAAACACTGAAGCTTTCTTT; CDR3 protein: CASSVDPGTNTEAFF; J gene: TRBJ1-1; V gene: TRBV9; clone size: once; D gene: NA
CDR3 DNA: TGCGCCAGCAGCTACAACCGCAACACCGGGGAGCTGTTTTTT; CDR3 protein: CASSYNRNTGELFF; J gene: TRBJ2-2; V gene: TRBV5-1; clone size: NA; D gene: NA
CDR3 DNA: TGTGCCAGCTCACCACTAGGACTAGCTGGCAATGAGCAGTTCTTC; CDR3 protein: CASSPLGLAGNEQFF; J gene: TRBJ2-1; V gene: TRBV18; clone size: NA; D gene: TRBD2
CDR3 DNA: TGTGCCAGCGCGGTGGAACTCAAAGAAAAACTGTTTTTT; CDR3 protein: CASAVELKEKLFF; J gene: TRBJ1-4; V gene: TRBV2; clone size: NA; D gene: NA
CDR3 DNA: TGTGCCACCAGCAGAGATAGAGACAGTTACACAGATACGCAGTATTTT; CDR3 protein: CATSRDRDSYTDTQYF; J gene: TRBJ2-3; V gene: TRBV15; clone size: NA; D gene: NA
CDR3 DNA: TGTGCCAGCAGCTTACCGTGGCACCCCGACACTGAAGCTTTCTTT; CDR3 protein: CASSLPWHPDTEAFF; J gene: TRBJ1-1; V gene: TRBV7-2; clone size: NA; D gene: NA
CDR3 DNA: TGTGCCAGTAGTACAACCGGGACAGCACTCTTTAAGGAAGCTTTCTTT; CDR3 protein: CASSTTGTALFKEAFF; J gene: TRBJ1-1; V gene: TRBV19; clone size: NA; D gene: TRBD1
CDR3 DNA: TGTGCCAGCAGTTTACTACTAGCGGGGGGAGCAGAGCTGTTTTTT; CDR3 protein: CASSLLLAGGAELFF; J gene: TRBJ2-2; V gene: TRBV27; clone size: NA; D gene: TRBD2
CDR3 DNA: TGTGCCAGCAGTCCCACCTGGTTCGGGACCCAGTACTTC; CDR3 protein: CASSPTWFGTQYF; J gene: TRBJ2-5; V gene: TRBV27; clone size: NA; D gene: NA
CDR3 DNA: TGTGCCAGCAGCCCGCTGGGGGCCCGGTCCTCCTACGAGCAGTACTTC; CDR3 protein: CASSPLGARSSYEQYF; J gene: TRBJ2-7; V gene: TRBV7-9; clone size: NA; D gene: NA
CDR3 DNA: TGTGCCAGCAACACCTCCGCGCCTAGGCCCGGGGAGTACTTC; CDR3 protein: CASNTSAPRPGEYF; J gene: TRBJ2-5; V gene: TRBV7-2; clone size: once; D gene: NA
CDR3 DNA: TGTGCCAGCAGCGTTCTAGCGGGATCCTACGAGCAGTACTTC; CDR3 protein: CASSVLAGSYEQYF; J gene: TRBJ2-7; V gene: TRBV9; clone size: NA; D gene: TRBD2
CDR3 DNA: TGTGCCAGCAGCCTCAGCGACGGCTACGAGCAGTACTTC; CDR3 protein: CASSLSDGYEQYF; J gene: TRBJ2-7; V gene: TRBV11-2; clone size: once; D gene: NA
CDR3 DNA: TGTGCCAGCAGTTTTGGGCCTCTAGCGGGAGGGCCGGGGGATGAGCAGTTCTTC; CDR3 protein: CASSFGPLAGGPGDEQFF; J gene: TRBJ2-1; V gene: TRBV27; clone size: NA; D gene: TRBD2
CDR3 DNA: TGTGCCAGCAGTTACACAGGGGGAGGTGAAAAACTGTTTTTT; CDR3 protein: CASSYTGGGEKLFF; J gene: TRBJ1-4; V gene: TRBV6-5; clone size: NA; D gene: TRBD1
CDR3 DNA: TGTGCCAATCCCGTCGGGGTGGAGACCCAGTACTTC; CDR3 protein: CANPVGVETQYF; J gene: TRBJ2-5; V gene: TRBV2; clone size: NA; D gene: NA
CDR3 DNA: TGTGCCAGCGGCACCAGGAACACTGAAGCTTTCTTT; CDR3 protein: CASGTRNTEAFF; J gene: TRBJ1-1; V gene: TRBV18; clone size: few; D gene: NA
CDR3 DNA: TGCGCCAGCAGCCAAGGACTAGCGGGAGTGGGCACCGGGGAGCTGTTTTTT; CDR3 protein: CASSQGLAGVGTGELFF; J gene: TRBJ2-2; V gene: TRBV4-1; clone size: NA; D gene: TRBD2
CDR3 DNA: TGTGCCTGGAGTGTCAGGGGAGACACTGAAGCTTTCTTT; CDR3 protein: CAWSVRGDTEAFF; J gene: TRBJ1-1; V gene: TRBV30; clone size: few; D gene: NA
CDR3 DNA: TGTGCCAGTAGTGTCCTGACAGGGGGCCTCAATGAAAAACTGTTTTTT; CDR3 protein: CASSVLTGGLNEKLFF; J gene: TRBJ1-4; V gene: TRBV19; clone size: NA; D gene: TRBD1
CDR3 DNA: TGTGCCAGCAGTGATAGCAGGGGAGGAAACACCATATATTTT; CDR3 protein: CASSDSRGGNTIYF; J gene: TRBJ1-3; V gene: TRBV2; clone size: NA; D gene: NA